Listed here are 25 T cell receptor beta chains from one sample, sequenced in a study of beta chain features in type 1 diabetes. Points from the study as a whole: For Type 1 diabetes patients, all four CD4+ subsets carried TCRB CDR3s that were moderately but significantly shorter.

Of the isolated RNA, all was reverse transcribed, and so the sequenced material was expressed TCRB transcripts. Using immunoSEQ multiplex PCR, the repertoire was profiled, and TCRdb retains in-frame clones only, with some absent. The sample yields about 280,000 clones, about 15% seen once. No antigen has been identified for these receptors. The sample comprised naive CD4+ T cells from blood. The source of these receptors is a young man with type 1 diabetes.

The chain combines TRBV6-5 with TRBJ2-7, with TRBD2 matching over 8 bases. The junction had 6 bases not matched to a gene; V was cut back by 7 bases and J by 4 bases. The CDR3 totals 13 residues. CDR1 MNHEY and CDR2 SVGAGI come from the germline V gene. The DNA for the CDR3 is TGTGCCAGCATGGACGGGGGGGCATACGAGCAGTACTTC. Its protein product is CASMDGGAYEQYF.

In this sample, this clone turned up a few times. The chain combines TRBV2 with TRBJ2-1, with TRBD2 as a possible D gene (6 bases). CDR1 and CDR2 (germline): SNHLY, FYNNEI. V lost 7 bases, J lost 4 bases, and 17 bases lay in between. The CDR3 covers 15 residues. This CDR3 reads CASTSPGLLYNEQFF. The DNA for the CDR3 is TGTGCCAGCACTTCGCCGGGACTGTTATACAATGAGCAGTTCTTC.

V is TRBV25-1 and J is TRBJ1-5; perhaps TRBD1 as D (6 bases). Germline V lookup: CDR1 MGHDK, CDR2 SYGVNS. The CDR3 extends over 14 amino acids. Trimming removed 8 bases at V and 7 bases at J, with 18 bases between. The CDR3 DNA reads as TGTGCCAGCGGTCCGGGGGGCGCCTTCCAGCCCCAGCATTTT. Amino acid sequence: CASGPGGAFQPQHF.

This clone has a handful of counts. V usage is TRBV5-1 and J usage is TRBJ2-3; 16 bases are a match to TRBD2. With V trimmed by 2 bases and J by 4 bases, 10 bases remained unmatched. In germline, CDR1 is SGHRS, CDR2 YFSETQ. This CDR3 is built from 19 residues. The CDR3 region is CASSFRGLAGGPGPDTQYF. The CDR3 DNA is TGCGCCAGCAGCTTTAGGGGACTAGCGGGGGGGCCTGGCCCAGATACGCAGTATTTT.

The chain uses TRBV6-4 and TRBJ2-7, with 9 bases lining up with TRBD1. V shed 5 bases, J shed 4 bases, and the junction held 9 bases outside the gene matches. This CDR3 is built from 15 residues. Germline V gene sequence: CDR1 MRHNA, CDR2 SNTAGT. The CDR3 DNA follows: TGTGCCAGCAGTAAAGAGGGGGGACAGGGATACGAGCAGTACTTC. Translating gives CASSKEGGQGYEQYF.

This clone was observed a handful of times. The chain combines TRBV4-1 with TRBJ1-2; D gene ambiguous. With 2 bases removed from V and 0 bases from J, the gap between germline ends came to 13 bases. Germline assignment: CDR1 MGHRA and CDR2 YSYEKL. The CDR3 loop spans 16 amino acids. The CDR3 DNA reads as TGCGCCAGCAGCCAATTCACAGTCCCCTCTAACTATGGCTACACCTTC. This sequence encodes CASSQFTVPSNYGYTF.

The sample holds one count of this clone. The genes are TRBV2 and TRBJ2-5; 9 bases are a match to TRBD1. Looked up from germline, CDR1 is SNHLY and CDR2 is FYNNEI. The CDR3 runs 13 residues. V dropped 8 bases and J dropped 1; count of bases not matched to a gene: 2. The CDR3 loop reads CASPGQGQETQYF. The CDR3 nucleotides are TGTGCCAGCCCGGGACAGGGCCAAGAGACCCAGTACTTC.

This clone was seen a handful of times. The J gene is TRBJ2-1, the V gene TRBV4-2; TRBD2 matches at 14 bases. CDR1 is LGHNA and CDR2 is YNFKEQ in the germline V gene. The ends lost 2 bases at V and 4 bases at J; junction bases unmatched: 7. The CDR3 extends over 18 amino acids. The CDR3 DNA reads as TGTGCCAGCAGCCAACCCGGGGGACTAGCGGGAGAGTACAATGAGCAGTTCTTC. Translating it yields CASSQPGGLAGEYNEQFF.

J is TRBJ2-3 and V is TRBV18; a possible D gene is TRBD2 (6 bases). Germline-derived CDR1 and CDR2 are KGHSH and LQKENI. The V and J ends lost 3 bases and 4 bases respectively, with 14 bases between them. The CDR3 length is 15 residues. The CDR3 region is CASSPDGGAPDTQYF. CDR3 DNA sequence: TGTGCCAGCTCACCGGATGGAGGGGCACCAGATACGCAGTATTTT.

This clone was seen a few times. The chain couples TRBV27 to TRBJ1-6, with 8 bases identical to TRBD1. V shed 5 bases, J shed 7 bases, and the junction held 7 bases outside the gene matches. Germline assignment: CDR1 MNHEY and CDR2 SMNVEV (reference sequence). CDR3 size: 15 residues. CDR3: CASSVNRDRNSPLHF. CDR3 bases: TGTGCCAGCAGTGTCAACCGGGACAGGAATTCACCCCTCCACTTT.

The genes are TRBV7-2 and TRBJ2-7; perhaps TRBD2 as D (5 bases). Per the germline V gene, CDR1 is SGHTA and CDR2 is FQGNSA. The CDR3 runs to 12 residues. The V end was cut by 6 bases, the J end by 3 bases, with 9 bases between. The CDR3 spells CASSPDYYEQYF. The CDR3 region has the DNA TGTGCCAGCAGTCCCGACTACTACGAGCAGTACTTC.

The chain joins TRBV27 to TRBJ1-1; 7 bases line up with TRBD1. This CDR3 is 17 amino acids long. Germline V CDR1 and CDR2: MNHEY, SMNVEV (reference sequence). J was trimmed by 4 bases and V by 3 bases; bases with no gene match: 14. CDR3 loop: CASSFSGRGRWSTEAFF. CDR3 DNA: TGTGCCAGCAGTTTTTCGGGAAGGGGGCGGTGGAGCACTGAAGCTTTCTTT.

The V and J genes are TRBV29-1 and TRBJ2-3, with TRBD2 as a possible D gene (6 bases). V gave up 7 bases and J gave up 2 bases, with 10 bases separating them. The CDR3 spans 12 residues. In germline, CDR1 is SQVTM, CDR2 ANQGSEA. CDR3: CSGILATDTQYF. As DNA, the CDR3 is TGCAGCGGGATACTAGCCACAGATACGCAGTATTTT.

The genes are TRBV25-1 and TRBJ2-3; 7 positions match TRBD1. Germline V CDR1 and CDR2: MGHDK, SYGVNS. V trimming: 7 bases; J trimming: 1 base; junction bases outside the gene matches: 11. The CDR3 extends over 16 amino acids. The CDR3 region is CASNSLGDSRTDTQYF. Here the CDR3 DNA reads TGTGCCAGCAATTCTCTAGGGGACAGCCGCACAGATACGCAGTATTTT.

The V call is TRBV18, the J call TRBJ2-1; D is undetermined. Trimming stripped 2 bases from V and 8 bases from J, with 16 bases between. CDR3 length: 15 residues. Looked up from germline, CDR1 is KGHSH and CDR2 is LQKENI. Here the CDR3 reads CASSPATSSLDEQFF. The CDR3 DNA reads TGTGCCAGCTCACCAGCGACAAGCTCCTTGGATGAGCAGTTCTTC. Supplemented by reference TRBV18 and TRBJ2-1, the full variable domain reads NAGVMQNPRHLVRRRGQEARLRCSPMKGHSHVYWYRQLPEEGLKFMVYLQKENIIDESGMPKERFSAEFPKEGPSILRIQQVVRGDSAAYFCASSPATSSLDEQFFGPGTRLTVL.

The genes are TRBV29-1 and TRBJ2-1; D gene unclear. The CDR3 has 13 residues. CDR1 is SQVTM, CDR2 ANQGSEA, per germline. Trimming removed 6 bases at V and 0 bases at J, with 9 bases between. This CDR3 is CSVSRSSYNEQFF. CDR3 coding DNA: TGCAGCGTAAGTAGGAGCTCCTACAATGAGCAGTTCTTC.

CDR3 amino acids: CASSVDSGPFYGYTF. CDR3 DNA sequence: TGTGCCAGCAGCGTAGACAGTGGGCCTTTCTATGGCTACACCTTC. The chain uses TRBV9 and TRBJ1-2; D not resolved. V lost 0 bases to trimming and J lost 4 bases, with 13 bases between them. The CDR3 length is 15 residues. CDR1 and CDR2 (germline): SGDLS, YYNGEE.

This sequence joins TRBV9 and TRBJ2-7, with D unclear. Germline loops: CDR1 SGDLS, CDR2 YYNGEE. Trimming removed 0 bases at V and 3 bases at J, with 19 bases between. The CDR3 contains 17 residues. CDR3 DNA sequence: TGTGCCAGCAGCGTAGGAGGCATGGTCCCGCCGGGCTACGAGCAGTACTTC. It translates to CASSVGGMVPPGYEQYF.

This clone was seen a few times. V and J are TRBV4-3 and TRBJ2-1, with TRBD2 as a possible D gene (6 bases). The CDR3 spans 14 residues. Germline lookup yields CDR1 LGHNA and CDR2 YSLEER. V lost 4 bases to trimming and J lost 10 bases, with 17 bases between them. The CDR3 bases are TGCGCCAGCAGCCCTTCAGCGGCGGGGAGGGAGCAGTTCTTC. It encodes CASSPSAAGREQFF.

This rearrangement joins TRBV29-1 to TRBJ1-2; TRBD1 is a possible D gene (6 bases). Germline loops: CDR1 SQVTM, CDR2 ANQGSEA. Trimming left V 8 bases short and J 0 bases short, with 22 bases between. This CDR3 region has 16 residues. CDR3 region: CSFLGGGSPANYGYTF. CDR3 nucleotides: TGCAGCTTCCTGGGGGGGGGCTCTCCAGCTAACTATGGCTACACCTTC.

There are a few counts of this clone. This chain links TRBV28 with TRBJ1-2; D remains unclear. Germline V CDR1 and CDR2: MDHEN, SYDVKM. V was pared by 6 bases and J by 5 bases, with 16 bases between. The CDR3 extends over 14 amino acids. This chain's CDR3 is CASSIAEKVYGYTF. CDR3 coding DNA: TGTGCCAGCAGCATTGCGGAAAAAGTTTATGGCTACACCTTC.

The J gene is TRBJ2-3, the V gene TRBV11-2; 7 bases line up with TRBD1. Per the germline V gene, CDR1 is SGHAT and CDR2 is FQNNGV. Losses at the gene ends were 6 bases for V and 1 base for J; bases not matched to a gene: 4. CDR3 length equals 14 residues. The CDR3 DNA reads as TGTGCCAGCAGTTTCGGACAGGGCACAGATACGCAGTATTTT. It specifies CASSFGQGTDTQYF. Drawing the rest from reference TRBV11-2 and TRBJ2-3, the complete variable domain is EAGVAQSPRYKIIEKRQSVAFWCNPISGHATLYWYQQILGQGPKLLIQFQNNGVVDDSQLPKDRFSAERLKGVDSTLKIQPAKLEDSAVYLCASSFGQGTDTQYFGPGTRLTVL.

The V call is TRBV15, the J call TRBJ2-7; D gene unclear. The CDR3 is made up of 14 amino acids. Germline V gene lookup returns CDR1 LNHNV and CDR2 YYDKDF (reference sequence). Between the trimmed V and J ends, which lost 5 bases and 5 bases, there was a span of 16 bases. This CDR3 is CATSVVISPHEQYF. The CDR3 DNA follows: TGTGCCACCAGCGTAGTGATTAGCCCACACGAGCAGTACTTC.

In DNA, the CDR3 is TGCGCCAGCAGCCAAGTTTCTAATCAGCCCCAGCATTTT. Protein product: CASSQVSNQPQHF. The chain recombines TRBV4-1 with TRBJ1-5; the D is unclear. The V gene lost 1 base and the J gene lost 4 bases, with 5 bases spanning the gap. CDR3 length: 13 amino acids. CDR1 is MGHRA, CDR2 YSYEKL, per germline.

This chain uses TRBV5-1 with TRBJ2-1; a possible D gene is TRBD2 (6 bases). Germline CDR1 is SGHRS and CDR2 is YFSETQ. The V gene lost 4 bases and the J gene lost 7 bases, with 21 bases spanning the gap. This CDR3 spans 16 amino acids. The CDR3 loop reads CASSPIGPGLRNEQFF. In DNA, the CDR3 is TGCGCCAGCAGCCCAATAGGACCGGGACTCAGAAATGAGCAGTTCTTC.